This is a list of T cell receptor beta chains from one sample in a study of CD8 T cells in cerebrospinal fluid in Alzheimer's disease. Reanalyzing the 10x single-cell sequencing reads, TCRdb keeps one entry per CDR3 protein, without DNA. The sample data list roughly 1,500 distinct CDR3 sequences. Sequencing used cerebrospinal fluid. These receptor sequences come from a human donor with Alzheimer's disease. The CDR3 runs from the conserved cysteine through the conserved F or W. Clone size, where shown, is once, few, many, or a class for clones that have expanded.

J gene: TRBJ1-3; V gene: TRBV30; clone size: medium-sized; CDR3 protein: CAVLQGSGNTIYF
J gene: TRBJ2-2; V gene: TRBV11-2; clone size: medium-sized; CDR3 protein: CASSPTGRGAVGGELFF
J gene: TRBJ2-7; V gene: TRBV6-1; clone size: medium-sized; CDR3 protein: CASSEGPGSGYEQYF
J gene: TRBJ2-3; V gene: TRBV12-3/TRBV12-4; clone size: medium-sized; CDR3 protein: CASSLSETDTQYF
J gene: TRBJ2-7; V gene: TRBV2; clone size: large; CDR3 protein: CASSGDFYEQYF
J gene: TRBJ2-3; V gene: TRBV6-1; clone size: -; CDR3 protein: CASRKAPPDTQYF
J gene: TRBJ2-3; V gene: TRBV2; clone size: -; CDR3 protein: CASLDDRTDTQYF
J gene: TRBJ2-1; V gene: TRBV20-1; clone size: medium-sized; CDR3 protein: CSAPRGSGNNEQFF
J gene: TRBJ2-5; V gene: TRBV10-3; clone size: large; CDR3 protein: CAIGEGAGQETQYF
J gene: TRBJ2-1; V gene: TRBV4-1; clone size: large; CDR3 protein: CASSLWTGPSSYNEQFF
J gene: TRBJ1-2; V gene: TRBV7-9; clone size: large; CDR3 protein: CASSPAWTYGYTF
J gene: TRBJ2-3; V gene: TRBV20-1; clone size: large; CDR3 protein: CSARDSGGAEDTQYF
J gene: TRBJ1-4; V gene: TRBV21-1; clone size: medium-sized; CDR3 protein: CATQGRQGRREKLFF
J gene: TRBJ1-1; V gene: TRBV7-9; clone size: -; CDR3 protein: CASSPRNTGDTEAFF
J gene: TRBJ2-1; V gene: TRBV2; clone size: -; CDR3 protein: CASIVRDPTPHEQFF
J gene: TRBJ1-5; V gene: TRBV5-1; clone size: medium-sized; CDR3 protein: CASSPTGRVGNQPQHF
J gene: TRBJ2-2; V gene: TRBV24-1; clone size: medium-sized; CDR3 protein: CATGTRYRGNTGELFF
J gene: TRBJ2-2; V gene: TRBV5-5; clone size: medium-sized; CDR3 protein: CASSLVHHRELFF
J gene: TRBJ1-2; V gene: TRBV6-1; clone size: medium-sized; CDR3 protein: CASSEDGTGIGRFYGYTF
J gene: TRBJ1-1; V gene: TRBV6-5; clone size: -; CDR3 protein: CASAVLAGPVAEAFF